What follows is one T cell receptor beta chain and its context. Antigen: not known. This sample was included in a study of OX40 agonist ivuxolimab in advanced cancers. In the study overall: Patients were treated with intravenous ivuxolimab, dosed at 0.01 to 10 mg/kg and infused every 2 weeks. Overall study results and limits: Which antigen the expanded peripheral T cells recognized is unknown. More expanded clones were seen, on average, in CD8+ T cells than in CD4+.

Libraries were prepared by immunoSEQ multiplex PCR; TCRdb keeps only in-frame clonotypes and omits some of them. The data contain roughly 76,000 clones, around 90% of them seen just once; the ten biggest clones take up 2% to 2.5%. Germline CDR1 and CDR2: MDHEN and SYDVKM. The CDR3 length is 14 residues. V lost 6 bases to trimming and J lost 0 bases; unmatched junction nucleotides: 3. Sequenced material: CD4+ or CD8+ T cells sorted from blood, taken in a trial of the OX40 agonist ivuxolimab. V usage is TRBV28 and J usage is TRBJ2-3; TRBD1 aligns across 7 bases. The origin of this receptor is an adult with an advanced solid tumor such as melanoma, head and neck, liver or kidney cancer. Written as DNA, the CDR3 is TGTGCCAGCAGCAGGGGGATGAGCACAGATACGCAGTATTTT. Translated: CASSRGMSTDTQYF.